The rows below give T cell receptor beta chains drawn from one sample of a study of preoperative IRX-2 immunotherapy in early breast cancer. Profiling relied on immunoSEQ multiplex PCR, and the TCRdb table lists in-frame clones only, not all of them. The sample holds tens of thousands of clones; roughly 96% are singletons and the top ten take roughly 15%. The sequences come from tumor tissue, collected after IRX-2 immunotherapy. Every receptor here comes from a human donor with breast cancer. The CDR3 runs from the conserved cysteine through the conserved F or W. A D gene is named only where the DNA matches it firmly. Clone size is shown for a subset of rows, as once, few, many or a class of expanded clone.

j_call clone_size v_call d_call cdr3_nt cdr3_aa
TRBJ2-3 NA TRBV29-1 TRBD2 TGCAGCGTTGAATTCGCGGGAGCAGATACGCAGTATTTT CSVEFAGADTQYF
TRBJ1-5 NA TRBV4-1 TRBD1 TGCGCCAGCAGCCAAGATCACGCACAGGGGGCGCGGGTGCCCCAGCATTTT CASSQDHAQGARVPQHF
TRBJ1-5 NA TRBV7-2 NA TGTGCCAGCAGTTTCAGGGGAACTCAGCCCCAGCATTTT CASSFRGTQPQHF
TRBJ2-1 NA TRBV9 TRBD2 TGTGCCAGCAGCTCTGGGACTAGCGGGGGGTTTTGGGATGAGCAGTTCTTC CASSSGTSGGFWDEQFF
TRBJ2-5 NA TRBV19 TRBD1 TGTGCCAGTAGTATTTCAACCGGGACAGGGGAAGAGACCCAGTACTTC CASSISTGTGEETQYF
TRBJ1-5 NA TRBV21-1 NA TGTGCCAGCAGCAAAGGGAGGGGGCGAGGACAGCCCCAGCATTTT CASSKGRGRGQPQHF
TRBJ2-5 NA TRBV2 TRBD2 TGTGCCAGCAGTGCGACTAGCGGGAGGCGAGAGACCCAGTACTTC CASSATSGRRETQYF
TRBJ1-5 NA TRBV7-9 NA TGTGCCAGCAGCTTAGCGGAGGGTAGCAATCAGCCCCAGCATTTT CASSLAEGSNQPQHF
TRBJ1-1 NA TRBV7-6 TRBD1 TGTGCCAGCAGCTTAGCGGGGACAGGGGTAAAGAACACTGAAGCTTTCTTT CASSLAGTGVKNTEAFF
TRBJ1-2 NA TRBV6-1 NA TGTGCCAGCAGTGAAACCGCCAGGCTCTATGGCTACACCTTC CASSETARLYGYTF
TRBJ2-1 NA TRBV18 NA TGTGCCAGCTCACCACAGAGCAATGAGCAGTTCTTC CASSPQSNEQFF
TRBJ2-1 NA TRBV28 TRBD2 TGTGCCAGCAGGCTAGCGGGATCCGTTGAGCAGTTCTTC CASRLAGSVEQFF
TRBJ1-6 NA TRBV5-4 TRBD1 TGTGCCAGCAGCGCCCGGGACAGTCCTTCACCCCTCCACTTT CASSARDSPSPLHF
TRBJ2-3 NA TRBV12-5 NA TGTGCTAGTGGTTTGTGGGGCAAGGATACGCAGTATTTT CASGLWGKDTQYF
TRBJ1-5 NA TRBV19 TRBD1 TGTGCCAGTAGTCCGAGGGCGGACAGGGTCAATCAGCCCCAGCATTTT CASSPRADRVNQPQHF
TRBJ2-5 NA TRBV15 NA TGTGCCACCAGCAGAAACAGGGAGCCGCAAGAGACCCAGTACTTC CATSRNREPQETQYF
TRBJ2-7 NA TRBV19 NA TGTGCCAGTAGTACCAGCGGTCCCTACGAGCAGTACTTC CASSTSGPYEQYF
TRBJ1-5 once TRBV18 NA TGTGCCAGCTCACCACCGGGCAATCAGCCCCAGCATTTT CASSPPGNQPQHF
TRBJ2-7 NA TRBV28 TRBD1 TGTGCCAGCAGGGCCGGGACAGGGATCACCTACGAGCAGTACTTC CASRAGTGITYEQYF
TRBJ2-5 NA TRBV9 NA TGTGCCAGCAGCGTAGGTGGACTCCAAGAGACCCAGTACTTC CASSVGGLQETQYF
TRBJ2-1 NA TRBV9 NA TGTGCCAGCAGCGTAGGGGTTGAGCAGTTCTTC CASSVGVEQFF
TRBJ2-5 NA TRBV4-2 NA TGTGCCAGCAGCCAGGAGCCTTGGGGGTCGAAGTACCAAGAGACCCAGTACTTC CASSQEPWGSKYQETQYF
TRBJ2-1 NA TRBV5-5 NA TGTGCCAGCAGCTTGGAAGGGCGGGGGCCCTCCTACAATGAGCAGTTCTTC CASSLEGRGPSYNEQFF
TRBJ2-3 NA TRBV7-2 TRBD2 TGTGCCAGCAGCTCCCGGACTAGCGATGCAGATACGCAGTATTTT CASSSRTSDADTQYF
TRBJ2-7 NA TRBV5-1 NA TGCGCCAGCAGCGGAACCTGGGGCTCCTACGAGCAGTACTTC CASSGTWGSYEQYF
TRBJ2-1 NA TRBV28 NA TGTGCCAGCAGTTTAGTGGGGCCGATGGATCCCAATGAGCAGTTCTTC CASSLVGPMDPNEQFF
TRBJ1-1 NA TRBV19 NA TGTGCCAGTAGTATAGCCGGTAGACGGTTGAACACTGAAGCTTTCTTT CASSIAGRRLNTEAFF
TRBJ1-2 NA TRBV28 NA TGTGCCAGCAGTGTGAGCGACCTGGTCTATGGCTACACCTTC CASSVSDLVYGYTF
TRBJ1-4 NA TRBV9 NA TGTGCCAGCAGCGTAGGGGGCGGAGGAAAACTGTTTTTT CASSVGGGGKLFF
TRBJ1-1 NA TRBV5-4 NA TGTGCCAGCACCCCCGGGCTACAGCTCCTGAACACTGAAGCTTTCTTT CASTPGLQLLNTEAFF
TRBJ2-7 NA TRBV5-5 NA TGTGCCAGCAGCTTCGTTCTAGTTTTCTACGAGCAGTACTTC CASSFVLVFYEQYF
TRBJ2-5 NA TRBV4-1 TRBD1 TGCGCCAGCAGCCAAAACAGGGGGATCGGGGAGACCCAGTACTTC CASSQNRGIGETQYF
TRBJ2-3 NA TRBV7-2 NA TGTGCCAGCAGCTTCTGGCGGGATCCTGGAGATACGCAGTATTTT CASSFWRDPGDTQYF
TRBJ2-7 NA TRBV7-2 NA TGTGCCAGCAGCTTAGGGGGAGCTACCTCCTCCTACGAGCAGTACTTC CASSLGGATSSYEQYF
TRBJ2-5 NA TRBV27 NA TGTGCCAGCAGTTTTGGGGGGATAGGCCGGTTACGGGAGACCCAGTACTTC CASSFGGIGRLRETQYF
TRBJ1-6 NA TRBV11-2 TRBD1 TGTGCCAGCAGCTTAGGCGGGACAGGTAGATCACCCCTCCACTTT CASSLGGTGRSPLHF
TRBJ2-2 NA TRBV18 TRBD1 TGTGCCAGCTCACCGAAGACAGGGCGTAATGACCGGGGAGCTGTTTTT CASSPKTGRNDRGAVF
TRBJ2-3 NA TRBV5-4 TRBD1 TGTGCCAGCAGCTTGTACAGGGGAAGGACGCAGTATTTT CASSLYRGRTQYF
TRBJ1-2 NA TRBV5-1 TRBD1 TGCGCCAGCAGCTTGGCGACAGGGGATCGCTACACCTTC CASSLATGDRYTF
TRBJ2-2 NA TRBV14 TRBD1 TGTGCCAGCAGCCAAGACTGGGGACAGGGGGCTGGCACCGGGGAGCTGTTTTTT CASSQDWGQGAGTGELFF
TRBJ2-3 NA TRBV7-9 NA TGTGCCAGCAGCTTAAGGGGGGGGAACACAGATACGCAGTATTTT CASSLRGGNTDTQYF
TRBJ2-7 NA TRBV19 TRBD1 TGTGCCAGTATGATCGCGGGACAGGGACCCTACGAGCAGTACTTC CASMIAGQGPYEQYF
TRBJ2-2 NA TRBV7-7 TRBD2 TGTGCTAGCAGCTTAGGTTATGGGGGGGAGGGTGATACCGGGGAGCTGTTTTTT CASSLGYGGEGDTGELFF
TRBJ2-7 once TRBV4-1 TRBD2 TGCGCCAGCAGCCGAGGGACTAGCCGCGAGCAGTACTTC CASSRGTSREQYF
TRBJ2-1 NA TRBV5-6 NA TGTGCCAGCAGCCGGGCCCCAGGGAATGAGCAGTTCTTC CASSRAPGNEQFF
TRBJ2-7 NA TRBV30 NA TGTGCCTGGAGTGTACAAGGGGCGGAGACCTACGAGCAGTACTTC CAWSVQGAETYEQYF
TRBJ2-1 once TRBV27 NA TGTGCCAGCACTACGGGGTATAGCGGTAACTCCTACAATGAGCAGTTCTTC CASTTGYSGNSYNEQFF
TRBJ2-7 NA TRBV5-5 NA TGTGCCAGCAGCTTGCTGGGACATGCCATCTCCTACGAGCAGTACTTC CASSLLGHAISYEQYF
TRBJ1-2 NA TRBV4-1 NA TGCGCCAGCAGCCAAGACTCGGGCACTTTTCAGGGGTTTGGTGGCTACACCTTC CASSQDSGTFQGFGGYTF
TRBJ1-1 once TRBV6-5 NA TGTGCCAGCACCCGGACGGGAAACACTGAAGCTTTCTTT CASTRTGNTEAFF
TRBJ1-5 once TRBV5-6 NA TGTGCCAGCAGCTTCGCGGGAAGCGGCAATCAGCCCCAGCATTTT CASSFAGSGNQPQHF